This T cell receptor (beta chain) comes out of a study of T cell responses to AZD1222 COVID-19 vaccine. General observations from the study: All repertoire sampling was performed exclusively after the peak T cell response. Following two doses of AZD1222, Spike-specific TCR breadth and depth rose. A mostly white British donor set with more females was recruited, and clonal diversity was possibly underestimated.

Germline V gives CDR1 MGHRA, CDR2 YSYEKL. Trimming stripped 0 bases from V and 3 bases from J, with 11 bases between. The CDR3 loop spans 16 amino acids. On this clone: Its antigen is not known.

Profiled with immunoSEQ multiplex PCR; TCRdb holds only in-frame clones, not every one. The top ten clones hold around 1.6% of a sample with roughly 140,000 clones, roughly 88% of them seen once. Sequenced material: peripheral blood, taken 28 days after the second AZD1222 dose. The rearrangement uses TRBV4-1 and TRBJ1-4; tentative D call: TRBD1 (5 bases). The clonotype was recovered from an adult who received the AZD1222 COVID-19 vaccine. This CDR3 is CASSQDAAGSNEKLFF. CDR3 sequence (DNA): TGCGCCAGCAGCCAAGACGCCGCAGGGTCTAATGAAAAACTGTTTTTT.